These 29 T cell receptor beta chains came from one sample sequenced in a study of PD-1 blockade in classical Hodgkin lymphoma. Time point noted: cycle 4 day 1 (C4D1), after less than seven weeks of nivolumab. Each patient relapsed following autologous stem cell transplantation, and prior brentuximab vedotin exposure differed. Generated by immunoSEQ multiplex PCR, the TCRdb table keeps only in-frame clones and is missing some. The sample consists of under 45,000 clones, roughly two thirds of them appearing once. The source material was peripheral blood mononuclear cells (PBMCs), sampled before the fourth cycle of nivolumab. The receptors derive from a human donor with classical Hodgkin lymphoma.

The J gene is TRBJ1-3, the V gene TRBV25-1, with TRBD1 identical over 10 bases. Losses at the gene ends were 3 bases for V and 0 bases for J; bases not matched to a gene: 8. This CDR3 region has 18 residues. CDR1 and CDR2 from the germline V gene are MGHDK and SYGVNS. CDR3 coding DNA: TGTGCCAGCAGTGATTGGGACAGGGGTAGCCACTCTGGAAACACCATATATTTT. Translating gives CASSDWDRGSHSGNTIYF.

This chain joins TRBV4-1 and TRBJ2-3; D is unclear. Trimming removed 1 base from V and 2 bases from J, with 13 bases in between. This CDR3 is built from 16 residues. CDR1 is MGHRA and CDR2 is YSYEKL in the germline V gene. CDR3 DNA sequence: TGCGCCAGCAGCCAAGTCGACATGGGGTTCACAGATACGCAGTATTTT. Protein product: CASSQVDMGFTDTQYF.

The rearrangement joins TRBV11-1 to TRBJ1-1; 9 nucleotides align to TRBD1. Germline V CDR1 and CDR2: SGHAT, FQDESV (reference sequence). J lost 5 bases, V lost 5 bases, and 6 bases had no gene match. The CDR3 runs 14 residues. Here the CDR3 DNA reads TGTGCCAGCAGCCGGGACAGGGACGAAACTGAAGCTTTCTTT. This gives the protein CASSRDRDETEAFF. Full variable domain (rest looked up from reference TRBV11-1 and TRBJ1-1): EAEVAQSPRYKITEKSQAVAFWCDPISGHATLYWYRQILGQGPELLVQFQDESVVDDSQLPKDRFSAERLKGVDSTLKIQPAELGDSAMYLCASSRDRDETEAFFGQGTRLTVV.

This chain connects TRBV5-1 to TRBJ1-1; D not resolved. Germline assignment: CDR1 SGHRS and CDR2 YFSETQ. V lost 4 bases to trimming and J lost 8 bases, with 15 bases between them. The CDR3 spans 13 residues. CDR3 in amino acids: CASSLTSSAEAFF. The CDR3 region has the DNA TGCGCCAGCAGCCTTACTTCTTCTGCAGAAGCTTTCTTT.

The CDR3 bases are TGTGCCAGTAGTCGTGGGACCTTTCTACTCTACAATGAGCAGTTCTTC. Its translation: CASSRGTFLLYNEQFF. The J gene is TRBJ2-1, the V gene TRBV19; either TRBD1 or TRBD2 may supply D (5 bases each). The CDR3 contains 16 residues. V was cut by 5 bases and J by 3 bases, with 17 bases left in between. CDR1 and CDR2 (germline): LNHDA, SQIVND (reference sequence).

The chain recombines TRBV30 with TRBJ2-7; TRBD1 agrees at 9 bases. The CDR3 sequence is 14 residues long. Per the germline V gene, CDR1 is GTSNPN and CDR2 is SVGIG (reference sequence). The ends lost 3 bases at V and 9 bases at J; junction bases unmatched: 12. CDR3 residues: CAWSTGTGPELQYF. As DNA, the CDR3 is TGTGCCTGGAGCACCGGGACAGGGCCTGAATTGCAGTACTTC.

The gene calls are TRBV4-1 and TRBJ2-4; TRBD2 aligns across 8 bases. V shed 0 bases and J 4 bases; nucleotides not matched to a gene: 8. Germline V gene sequence: CDR1 MGHRA, CDR2 YSYEKL. This CDR3 has 17 amino acids. The CDR3 protein is CASSQDETSGLKNIQYF. CDR3 DNA: TGCGCCAGCAGCCAAGATGAAACTAGCGGCTTAAAAAACATTCAGTACTTC.

In this sample, this clone turned up many times. The chain uses TRBV6-5 and TRBJ1-2, with a possible D match to TRBD1 (6 bases). CDR3 size: 14 residues. The V end lost 0 bases, the J end lost 6 bases, and 11 bases lay between the germline ends. Germline loops: CDR1 MNHEY, CDR2 SVGAGI. In DNA form, the CDR3 reads TGTGCCAGCAGTTACTCCCAGGGGTGGAATGGCTACACCTTC. It is translated as CASSYSQGWNGYTF.

In nucleotides, the CDR3 is TGCAGCGCTCTACAAGAGACCCAGTACTTC. It yields the protein CSALQETQYF. The chain recombines TRBV29-1 with TRBJ2-5; no reliable D call. Germline assignment: CDR1 SQVTM and CDR2 ANQGSEA. The V end lost 7 bases, the J end lost 2 bases, and 5 bases lay between the germline ends. This CDR3 region has 10 residues.

This chain links TRBV2 with TRBJ1-5; tentative D call: TRBD1 (5 bases). Between the trimmed V and J ends, which lost 6 bases and 6 bases, there was a span of 12 bases. In germline, CDR1 is SNHLY, CDR2 FYNNEI. The CDR3 has 13 amino acids. Written as DNA, the CDR3 is TGTGCCAGCAGAGTTCAGGGCGGTCAGCCCCAGCATTTT. It specifies CASRVQGGQPQHF.

The V gene is TRBV6-5, the J gene TRBJ2-2; D is unclear. The CDR3 length is 15 residues. Germline V gives CDR1 MNHEY, CDR2 SVGAGI. The ends were cut back, 3 bases at V and 0 bases at J, with 8 bases in the middle. The CDR3 spells CASSYSHSNTGELFF. CDR3 coding DNA: TGTGCCAGCAGTTATTCGCATTCGAACACCGGGGAGCTGTTTTTT.

This clone was picked up a small number of times. The V gene is TRBV10-1, the J gene TRBJ2-2, with unresolved D. The germline V and J ends were trimmed by 3 bases and 4 bases, with 6 bases remaining between them. This CDR3 is 13 amino acids long. Germline CDR1 reads WNHNN; CDR2 reads SYGVQD (reference sequence). Written as DNA, the CDR3 is TGCGCCAGCAGTGACAGGAGCACCGGGGAGCTGTTTTTT. Translating it yields CASSDRSTGELFF.

The rearrangement links TRBV28 to TRBJ2-7; 10 nucleotides match TRBD1. Germline V CDR1 and CDR2: MDHEN, SYDVKM. V lost 6 bases to trimming and J lost 3 bases; unmatched junction nucleotides: 2. CDR3 size: 13 residues. DNA of the CDR3: TGTGCCAGCAGCGGACAGGGGGTCTACGAGCAGTACTTC. Its protein product is CASSGQGVYEQYF. The whole variable domain, remainder taken from reference TRBV28 and TRBJ2-7, is DVKVTQSSRYLVKRTGEKVFLECVQDMDHENMFWYRQDPGLGLRLIYFSYDVKMKEKGDIPEGYSVSREKKERFSLILESASTNQTSMYLCASSGQGVYEQYFGPGTRLTVT.

The rearrangement links TRBV28 to TRBJ2-7; TRBD1 matches at 10 bases. J was trimmed by 7 bases and V by 5 bases; bases with no gene match: 11. Germline CDR1 reads MDHEN; CDR2 reads SYDVKM. The CDR3 covers 15 residues. The DNA for the CDR3 is TGTGCCAGCAGTCCCACTCGACAGGGGGCAGGGGAGCAGTACTTC. Protein sequence: CASSPTRQGAGEQYF.

The J gene is TRBJ1-2, the V gene TRBV10-3; 8 nucleotides align to TRBD1. CDR3 length: 13 amino acids. CDR1 and CDR2 (germline): ENHRY, SYGVKD. The junction had 4 bases not matched to a gene; V was cut back by 8 bases and J by 2 bases. CDR3 sequence (DNA): TGTGCCATCGGCGGACAGGGAAACTATGGCTACACCTTC. The encoded protein is CAIGGQGNYGYTF.

J is TRBJ2-2 and V is TRBV2, with TRBD2 identical over 7 bases. Germline V gene sequence: CDR1 SNHLY, CDR2 FYNNEI. This CDR3 region has 14 residues. V lost 7 bases and J lost 5; bases outside the gene matches: 7. CDR3 protein: CASMAGVPTGELFF. CDR3 nucleotide sequence: TGTGCCAGCATGGCGGGGGTTCCGACCGGGGAGCTGTTTTTT.

This clone has only a few counts. This sequence joins TRBV27 and TRBJ1-5; weak D call: TRBD1 (5 bases). V was cut by 4 bases and J by 4 bases, with 11 bases left in between. Per germline, CDR1 MNHEY and CDR2 SMNVEV (reference sequence). The CDR3 is 14 residues long. Here the CDR3 DNA reads TGTGCCAGCAGTTCCACAGGATTGAATCAGCCCCAGCATTTT. Its translation is CASSSTGLNQPQHF.

The rearrangement uses TRBV29-1 and TRBJ1-1, with D possibly being TRBD1 (5 bases). The germline gives CDR1 SQVTM, CDR2 ANQGSEA. V was cut by 3 bases and J by 10 bases, with 15 bases left in between. This CDR3 has 12 amino acids. The CDR3 nucleotides read TGCAGCGTTGAGGGGGGGGTAGTGGGAGCTTTCTTT. Translated, it gives CSVEGGVVGAFF.

Within the sample, this clone is medium-sized. The V call is TRBV5-1, the J call TRBJ1-3, with no clear D. The CDR3 is 14 residues long. The germline V and J ends were trimmed by 4 bases and 2 bases, with 10 bases remaining between them. Germline V gene data show CDR1 as SGHRS and CDR2 as YFSETQ. Here the CDR3 DNA reads TGCGCCAGCAGCGGTGCCGGTCCTGGAAACACCATATATTTT. It translates to CASSGAGPGNTIYF.

This clone was seen only a few times. The V and J genes are TRBV5-1 and TRBJ2-5; D gene unclear. Trimming removed 7 bases at V and 1 base at J, with 17 bases between. The CDR3 has 15 amino acids. The germline V gene has CDR1 SGHRS and CDR2 YFSETQ. CDR3 in amino acids: CASQRRQVIQETQYF. DNA of the CDR3: TGCGCCAGCCAGAGGAGACAAGTCATCCAAGAGACCCAGTACTTC.

The chain combines TRBV27 with TRBJ1-2, with TRBD1 matching 7 bases. CDR1 and CDR2 (germline): MNHEY, SMNVEV (reference sequence). J lost 6 bases, V lost 8 bases, and 9 bases had no gene match. CDR3 length equals 13 residues. CDR3 bases: TGTGCCAGCGCCGACCGACAGGGAAATGGCTACACCTTC. This codes for CASADRQGNGYTF.

This clone was recorded a few times. The chain couples TRBV5-1 to TRBJ2-3, with D possibly matching TRBD2 (6 bases). Germline V gene lookup returns CDR1 SGHRS and CDR2 YFSETQ. The CDR3 sequence is 16 residues long. The V and J ends lost 4 bases and 4 bases respectively, with 19 bases between them. The CDR3 DNA reads as TGCGCCAGCAGCGTGGATGGAGGGGTCAATGCAGATACGCAGTATTTT. It codes for CASSVDGGVNADTQYF.

V gene TRBV28 combines with J gene TRBJ1-2; no firm D call. Germline lookup yields CDR1 MDHEN and CDR2 SYDVKM. This CDR3 has 11 amino acids. V was trimmed by 6 bases and J by 7 bases, leaving 9 bases between them. CDR3 loop: CASRSFFGYTF. The CDR3 bases are TGTGCCAGCAGGAGTTTTTTTGGCTACACCTTC.

The chain employs TRBV6-5 and TRBJ1-1; D possibly corresponds to TRBD1 (5 bases). The CDR3 loop spans 14 amino acids. Germline CDR1 and CDR2: MNHEY and SVGAGI. Trimming stripped 2 bases from V and 4 bases from J, with 11 bases between. The CDR3 sequence: CASSYGGRITEAFF. The CDR3 nucleotides read TGTGCCAGCAGTTACGGGGGACGGATCACTGAAGCTTTCTTT.

The V gene is TRBV4-3, the J gene TRBJ1-2; 8 bases fit TRBD1. This CDR3 has 15 amino acids. J gave up 6 bases and V 3 bases, and 9 bases lay outside the gene matches. From germline, CDR1 is LGHNA and CDR2 YSLEER. CDR3 region: CASSQGKDRAHGYTF. The CDR3, as DNA: TGCGCCAGCAGCCAGGGCAAGGACAGGGCGCATGGCTACACCTTC.

This rearrangement joins TRBV7-8 to TRBJ2-7, with D maybe TRBD2 (5 bases). V lost 3 bases and J lost 5, with 11 bases in between. The CDR3 loop spans 13 amino acids. Germline V gene data show CDR1 as SGHVS and CDR2 as FQNEAQ. Here the CDR3 reads CASSLDLGDEQYF. The DNA for the CDR3 is TGTGCCAGCAGCTTGGACCTCGGGGACGAGCAGTACTTC.

With regard to this clone: An end of the junction differs from the germline gene, which may be a read error. J is TRBJ2-7 and V is TRBV27; weak D call: TRBD2 (7 bases). This CDR3 has 14 amino acids. Per germline, CDR1 MNHEY and CDR2 SMNVEV (reference sequence). The CDR3 region has the DNA TGTGCCAGCAGTTTATTTAGGGGGGGAGAGACTACTTTCTTC. This translates into CASSLFRGGETTFF.

The chain combines TRBV19 with TRBJ2-5; TRBD1 agrees at 11 bases. V shed 7 bases, J shed 4 bases, and the junction held 8 bases outside the gene matches. The CDR3 is 15 residues long. CDR1 is LNHDA, CDR2 SQIVND, per germline (reference sequence). The CDR3 DNA reads as TGTGCCAGTACCCAAGCCGGGACAGGGGGAGAGACCCAGTACTTC. It specifies CASTQAGTGGETQYF.

The rearrangement links TRBV18 to TRBJ2-7, with 12 bases that match TRBD2. Germline CDR1 KGHSH, CDR2 LQKENI. The CDR3 is 16 amino acids. V dropped 3 bases and J dropped 4; count of bases not matched to a gene: 7. The CDR3 region has the DNA TGTGCCAGCTCACCCAACCGACTAGCGGGGGAATACGAGCAGTACTTC. It yields the protein CASSPNRLAGEYEQYF. Variable domain in full (rest from reference TRBV18 and TRBJ2-7): NAGVMQNPRHLVRRRGQEARLRCSPMKGHSHVYWYRQLPEEGLKFMVYLQKENIIDESGMPKERFSAEFPKEGPSILRIQQVVRGDSAAYFCASSPNRLAGEYEQYFGPGTRLTVT.